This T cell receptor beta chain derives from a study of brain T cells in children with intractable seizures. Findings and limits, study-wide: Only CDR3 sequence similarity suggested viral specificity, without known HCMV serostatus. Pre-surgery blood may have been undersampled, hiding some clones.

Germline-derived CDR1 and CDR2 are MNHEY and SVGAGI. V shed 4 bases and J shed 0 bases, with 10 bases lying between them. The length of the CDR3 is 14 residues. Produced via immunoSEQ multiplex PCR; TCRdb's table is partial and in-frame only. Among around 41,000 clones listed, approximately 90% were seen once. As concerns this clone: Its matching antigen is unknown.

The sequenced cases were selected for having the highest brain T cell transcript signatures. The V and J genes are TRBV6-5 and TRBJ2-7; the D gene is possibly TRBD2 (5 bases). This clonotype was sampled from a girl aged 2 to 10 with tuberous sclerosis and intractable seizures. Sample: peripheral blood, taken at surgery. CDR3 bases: TGTGCCAGCAGTTTCTGGGGAGACTCCTACGAGCAGTACTTC. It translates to CASSFWGDSYEQYF.